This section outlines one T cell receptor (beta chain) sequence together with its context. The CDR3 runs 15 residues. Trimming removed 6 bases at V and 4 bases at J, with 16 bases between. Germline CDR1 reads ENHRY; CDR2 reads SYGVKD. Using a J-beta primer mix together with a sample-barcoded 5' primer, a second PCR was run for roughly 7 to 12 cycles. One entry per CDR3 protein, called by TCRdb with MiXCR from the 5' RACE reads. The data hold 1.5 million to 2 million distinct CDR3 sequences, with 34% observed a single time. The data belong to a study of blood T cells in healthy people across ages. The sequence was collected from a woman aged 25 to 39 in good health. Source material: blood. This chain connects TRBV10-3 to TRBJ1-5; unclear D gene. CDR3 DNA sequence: TGTGCCATCAGCGAAAGCCCGGGAGGGAATCAGCCCCAGCATTTT. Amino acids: CAISESPGGNQPQHF.